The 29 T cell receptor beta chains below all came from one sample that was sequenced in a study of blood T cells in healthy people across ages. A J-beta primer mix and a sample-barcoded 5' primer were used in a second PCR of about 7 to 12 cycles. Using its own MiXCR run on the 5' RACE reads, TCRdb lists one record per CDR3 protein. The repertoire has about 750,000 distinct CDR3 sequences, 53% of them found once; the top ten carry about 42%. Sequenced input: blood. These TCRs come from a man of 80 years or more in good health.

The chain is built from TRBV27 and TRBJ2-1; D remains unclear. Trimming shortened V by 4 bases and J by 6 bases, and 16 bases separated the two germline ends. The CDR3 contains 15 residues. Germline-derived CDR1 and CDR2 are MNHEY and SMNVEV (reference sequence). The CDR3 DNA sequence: TGTGCCAGCAGTTCCGCCCGAGTCGCCTCCAATGAGCAGTTCTTC. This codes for CASSSARVASNEQFF.

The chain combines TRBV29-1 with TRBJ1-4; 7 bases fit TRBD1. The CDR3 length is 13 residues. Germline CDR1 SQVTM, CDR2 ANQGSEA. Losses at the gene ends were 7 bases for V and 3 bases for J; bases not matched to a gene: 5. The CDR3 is CSAQTGSNEKLFF. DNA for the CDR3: TGCAGCGCTCAGACAGGGTCTAATGAAAAACTGTTTTTT.

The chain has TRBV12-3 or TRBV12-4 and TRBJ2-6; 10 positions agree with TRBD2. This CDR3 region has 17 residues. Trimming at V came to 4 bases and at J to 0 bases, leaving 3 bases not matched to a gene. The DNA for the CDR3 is TGTGCCAGCAGTTGGACTAGCGGTAGCTCTGGGGCCAACGTCCTGACTTTC. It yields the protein CASSWTSGSSGANVLTF.

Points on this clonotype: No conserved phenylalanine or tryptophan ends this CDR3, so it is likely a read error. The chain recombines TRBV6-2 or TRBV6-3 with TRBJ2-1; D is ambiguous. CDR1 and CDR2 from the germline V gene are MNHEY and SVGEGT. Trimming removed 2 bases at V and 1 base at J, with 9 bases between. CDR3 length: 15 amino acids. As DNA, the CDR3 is TGTGCCAGCAGTTACGGTGGGATGTCCTACAATGAGCAGTTCTTA. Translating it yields CASSYGGMSYNEQFL.

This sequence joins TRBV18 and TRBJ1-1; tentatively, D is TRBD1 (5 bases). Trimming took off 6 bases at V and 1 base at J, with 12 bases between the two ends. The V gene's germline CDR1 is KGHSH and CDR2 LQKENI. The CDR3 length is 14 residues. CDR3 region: CASSAGAGNTEAFF. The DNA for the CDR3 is TGTGCCAGCTCCGCTGGGGCCGGGAACACTGAAGCTTTCTTT.

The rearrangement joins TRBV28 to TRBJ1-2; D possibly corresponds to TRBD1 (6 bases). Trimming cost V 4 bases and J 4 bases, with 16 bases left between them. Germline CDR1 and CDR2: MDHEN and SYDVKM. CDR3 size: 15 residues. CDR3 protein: CASSSGQKLVYGYTF. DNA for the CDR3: TGTGCCAGCAGTTCCGGACAGAAACTAGTCTATGGCTACACCTTC.

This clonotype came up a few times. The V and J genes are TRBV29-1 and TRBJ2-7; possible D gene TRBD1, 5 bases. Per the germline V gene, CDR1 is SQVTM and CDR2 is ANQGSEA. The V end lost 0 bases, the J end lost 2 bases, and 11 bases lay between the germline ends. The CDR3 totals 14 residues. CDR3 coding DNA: TGCAGCGTTGAAGATGACCCAGGGACCTACGAGCAGTACTTC. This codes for CSVEDDPGTYEQYF.

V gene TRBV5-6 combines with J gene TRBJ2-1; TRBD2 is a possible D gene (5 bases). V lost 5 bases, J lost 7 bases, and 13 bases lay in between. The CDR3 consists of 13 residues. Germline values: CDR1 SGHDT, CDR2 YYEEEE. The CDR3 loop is CASRPTPGNEQFF. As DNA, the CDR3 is TGTGCCAGCAGACCTACGCCGGGGAATGAGCAGTTCTTC.

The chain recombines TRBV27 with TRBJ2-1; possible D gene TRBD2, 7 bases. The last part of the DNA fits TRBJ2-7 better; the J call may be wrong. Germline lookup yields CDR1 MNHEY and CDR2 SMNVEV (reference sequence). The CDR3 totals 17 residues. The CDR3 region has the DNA TGTGCCAGCAGTTACCGAGGGGGGGCTGTCTCCTACAATGAGCAGTACTTC. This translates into CASSYRGGAVSYNEQYF.

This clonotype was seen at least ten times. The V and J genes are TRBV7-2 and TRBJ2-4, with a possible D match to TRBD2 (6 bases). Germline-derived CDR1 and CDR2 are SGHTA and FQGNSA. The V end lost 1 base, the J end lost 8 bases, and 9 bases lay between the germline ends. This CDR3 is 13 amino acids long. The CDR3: CASSLGGVDIQYF. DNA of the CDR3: TGTGCCAGCAGCTTAGGCGGGGTTGACATTCAGTACTTC.

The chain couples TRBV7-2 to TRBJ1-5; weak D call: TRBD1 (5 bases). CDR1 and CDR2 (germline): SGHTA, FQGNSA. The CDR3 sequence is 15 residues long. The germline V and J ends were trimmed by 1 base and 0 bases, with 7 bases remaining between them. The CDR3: CASSLGGFSNQPQHF. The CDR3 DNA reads TGTGCCAGCAGCTTAGGGGGCTTTAGCAATCAGCCCCAGCATTTT.

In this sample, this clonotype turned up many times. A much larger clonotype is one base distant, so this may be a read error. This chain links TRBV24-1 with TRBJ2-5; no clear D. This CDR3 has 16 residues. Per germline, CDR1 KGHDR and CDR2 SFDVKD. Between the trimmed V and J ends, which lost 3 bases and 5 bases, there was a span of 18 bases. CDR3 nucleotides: TGTGCCACCAGTGATCCCGCGACATCCGGGCGGGAGACCCAGTACTTC. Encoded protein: CATSDPATSGRETQYF.

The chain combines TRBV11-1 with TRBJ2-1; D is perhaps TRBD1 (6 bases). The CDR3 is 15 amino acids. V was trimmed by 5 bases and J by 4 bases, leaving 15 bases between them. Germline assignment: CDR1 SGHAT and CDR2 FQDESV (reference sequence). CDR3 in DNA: TGTGCCAGCAGCCGAAGCCCACAGGGTTACAATGAGCAGTTCTTC. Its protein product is CASSRSPQGYNEQFF.

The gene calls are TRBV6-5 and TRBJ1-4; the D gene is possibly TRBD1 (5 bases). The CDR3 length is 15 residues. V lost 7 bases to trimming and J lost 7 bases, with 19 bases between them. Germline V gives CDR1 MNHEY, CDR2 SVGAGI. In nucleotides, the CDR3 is TGTGCCAGCACCAGACGACAGCATCCTCGTGAAAAACTGTTTTTT. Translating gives CASTRRQHPREKLFF.

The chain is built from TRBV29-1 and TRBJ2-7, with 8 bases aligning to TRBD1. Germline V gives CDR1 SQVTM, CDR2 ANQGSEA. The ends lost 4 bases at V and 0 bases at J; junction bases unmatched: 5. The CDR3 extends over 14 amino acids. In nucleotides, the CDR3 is TGCAGCGTTGGGGGACAGGCACACTCCTACGAGCAGTACTTC. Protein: CSVGGQAHSYEQYF.

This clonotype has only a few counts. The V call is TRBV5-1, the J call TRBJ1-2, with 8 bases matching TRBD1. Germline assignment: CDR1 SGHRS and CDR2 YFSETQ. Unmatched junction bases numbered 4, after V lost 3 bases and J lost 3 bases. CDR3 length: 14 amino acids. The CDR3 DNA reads TGCGCCAGCAGCTCGACAGGGGATGACTATGGCTACACCTTC. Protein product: CASSSTGDDYGYTF.

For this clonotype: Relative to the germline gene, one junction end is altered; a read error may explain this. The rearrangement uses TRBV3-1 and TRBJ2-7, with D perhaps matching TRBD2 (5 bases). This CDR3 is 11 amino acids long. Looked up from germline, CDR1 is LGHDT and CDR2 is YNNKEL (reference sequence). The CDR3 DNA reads TGTACCAGCAGCCTCGGGGTCGAGCAGTACTTC. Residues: CTSSLGVEQYF.

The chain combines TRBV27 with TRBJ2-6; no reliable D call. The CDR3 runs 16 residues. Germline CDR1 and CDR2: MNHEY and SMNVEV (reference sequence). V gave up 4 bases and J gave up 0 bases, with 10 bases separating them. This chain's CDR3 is CASSYAGVSGANVLTF. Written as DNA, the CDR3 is TGTGCCAGCAGTTATGCAGGCGTCTCTGGGGCCAACGTCCTGACTTTC.

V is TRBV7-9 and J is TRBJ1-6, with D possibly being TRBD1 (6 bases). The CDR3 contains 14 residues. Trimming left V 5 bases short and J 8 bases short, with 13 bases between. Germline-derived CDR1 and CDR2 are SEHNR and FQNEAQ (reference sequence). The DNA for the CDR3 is TGTGCCAGCAGCCGCAGGGGATCGGATTCACCCCTCCACTTT. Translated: CASSRRGSDSPLHF.

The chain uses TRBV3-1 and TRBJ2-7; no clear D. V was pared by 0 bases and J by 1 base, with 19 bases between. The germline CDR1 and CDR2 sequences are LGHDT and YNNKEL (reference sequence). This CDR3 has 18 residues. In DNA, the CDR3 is TGTGCCAGCAGCCAAGATCTTCCCTTCGCGCGAGCTTCCTACGAGCAGTACTTC. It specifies CASSQDLPFARASYEQYF.

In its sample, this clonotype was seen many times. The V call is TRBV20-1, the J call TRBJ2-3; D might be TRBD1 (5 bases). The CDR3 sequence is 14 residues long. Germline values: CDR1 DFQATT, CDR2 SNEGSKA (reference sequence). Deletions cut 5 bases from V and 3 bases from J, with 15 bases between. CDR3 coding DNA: TGCAGTGCTCACAGGCCTGACGGGACAGATACGCAGTATTTT. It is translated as CSAHRPDGTDTQYF.

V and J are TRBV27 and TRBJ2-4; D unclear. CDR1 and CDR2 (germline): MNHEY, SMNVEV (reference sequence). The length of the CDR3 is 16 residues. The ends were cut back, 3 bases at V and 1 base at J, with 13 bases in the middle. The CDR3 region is CASSFLSTGAKNIQYF. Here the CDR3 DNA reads TGTGCCAGCAGTTTCCTTTCAACCGGGGCCAAAAACATTCAGTACTTC.

Written as DNA, the CDR3 is TGCAGTGCTAGTGGAGGGGCTGAAGAGACCCAGTACTTC. Amino acid sequence: CSASGGAEETQYF. The chain employs TRBV20-1 and TRBJ2-5, with a weak D call TRBD2 (6 bases). This CDR3 is built from 13 residues. V lost 3 bases and J lost 3, with 11 bases in between. Germline-derived CDR1 and CDR2 are DFQATT and SNEGSKA (reference sequence).

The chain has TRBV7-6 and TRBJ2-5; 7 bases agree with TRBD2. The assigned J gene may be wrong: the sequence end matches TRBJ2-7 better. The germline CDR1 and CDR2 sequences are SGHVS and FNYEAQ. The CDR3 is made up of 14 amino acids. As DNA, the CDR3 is TGTGCCAGCAGCCCAATGACTAGCAGCTGCGAGCAGTACTTC. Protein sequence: CASSPMTSSCEQYF.

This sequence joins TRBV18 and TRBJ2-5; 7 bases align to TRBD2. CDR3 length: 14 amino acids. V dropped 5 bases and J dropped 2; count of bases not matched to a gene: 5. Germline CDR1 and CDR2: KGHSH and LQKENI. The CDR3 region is CASSTRAGQETQYF. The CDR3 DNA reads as TGTGCCAGCTCAACAAGAGCGGGACAAGAGACCCAGTACTTC.

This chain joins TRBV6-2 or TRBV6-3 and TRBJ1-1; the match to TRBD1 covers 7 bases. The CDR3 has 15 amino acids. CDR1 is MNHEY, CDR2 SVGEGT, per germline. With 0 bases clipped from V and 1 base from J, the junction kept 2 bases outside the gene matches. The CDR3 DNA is TGTGCCAGCAGTTACTCGGACAGGCCGAACACTGAAGCTTTCTTT. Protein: CASSYSDRPNTEAFF.

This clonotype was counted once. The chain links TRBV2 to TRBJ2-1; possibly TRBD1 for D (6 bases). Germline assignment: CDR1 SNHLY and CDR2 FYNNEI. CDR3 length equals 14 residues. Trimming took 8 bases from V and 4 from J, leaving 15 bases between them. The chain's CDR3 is CASASPRGYNEQFF. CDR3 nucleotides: TGTGCCAGCGCCTCCCCAAGGGGGTACAATGAGCAGTTCTTC.

The CDR3 sequence: CASSSLGLSPSTDTQYF. Here the CDR3 DNA reads TGTGCCAGCAGCTCCCTGGGACTATCCCCTAGCACAGATACGCAGTATTTT. The V call is TRBV6-2 or TRBV6-3, the J call TRBJ2-3, with TRBD2 matching over 7 bases. Germline trimming cut 6 bases from V and 0 bases from J; bases unmatched to any gene: 12. Germline CDR1 reads MNHEY; CDR2 reads SVGEGT. The CDR3 contains 17 residues.

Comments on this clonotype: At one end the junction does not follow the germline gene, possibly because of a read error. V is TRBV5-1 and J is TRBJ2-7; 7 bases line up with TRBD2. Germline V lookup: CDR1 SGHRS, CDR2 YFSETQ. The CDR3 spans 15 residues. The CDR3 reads CAGSLEASGAYEQYF. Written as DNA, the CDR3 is TGCGCCGGCAGCTTGGAGGCTAGCGGTGCCTACGAGCAGTACTTC.